This TCR beta chain was identified in a study of Ad26.COV2.S vaccination and SARS-CoV-2 variants. Method: immunoSEQ multiplex PCR; TCRdb's copy keeps in-frame clones and lacks some. The sample holds some 39,000 clones, about 80% seen once. This clone appeared a few times. The V and J ends lost 6 bases and 14 bases respectively, with 14 bases between them. This CDR3 comprises 11 residues. Germline-derived CDR1 and CDR2 are SNHLY and FYNNEI. The genes are TRBV2 and TRBJ1-5; possible D gene TRBD1, 6 bases. This TCR was sampled from a human donor who had recovered from COVID-19. Here the sequenced sample was peripheral blood, taken after recovery from COVID-19. This CDR3 is CASRDEGGKHF. The DNA for the CDR3 is TGTGCCAGCAGAGACGAGGGGGGAAAGCATTTT.